These T cell receptor beta chains were read from a single sample in a study of a mutant IDH1 vaccine in newly diagnosed glioma. These TCRs are of unknown antigen specificity. Repertoires were generated with immunoSEQ multiplex PCR, while TCRdb's copy carries only in-frame clones and drops some. The sample lists more than 25,000 clones; 87% were seen once. This material consisted of peripheral blood mononuclear cells (PBMCs), taken from a glioma patient whose treatment included an IDH1 peptide vaccine. The receptors derive from a middle-aged woman with glioma. Some clones in this sample may be carry-over from other donors' samples. CDR3s include the opening cysteine and the closing phenylalanine or tryptophan. D genes are given only for firm matches.

CASSSGTNPYNEQFF NA TRBV6-1
CASSDVGGGLVEQFF TRBD2 TRBV5-4
CASSVSGRAAETQYF TRBD2 TRBV9
CASSGARSGEQYF NA TRBV2
CASSQRSTGTYNSPLHF NA TRBV7-2
CAISFRGPDEQYF NA TRBV10-3
CASSLTGSGNTIYF NA TRBV28
CASSLTRNLYEQYF NA TRBV18
CASSPPVGGETQYF NA TRBV5-4
CASSSGLAGGAQYF TRBD2 TRBV5-4
CASSWRPGTGELFF NA TRBV27
CSVGGFGALSYEQYF NA TRBV29-1
CASSSIRTASYYEQYF NA TRBV7-8
CAGRSQRERDEQYF TRBD2 TRBV28
CASSQERASGGLSGTDTQYF TRBD2 TRBV4-3
CASSWGGNTEAFF NA TRBV2
CASSLGMAGAEAFF NA TRBV7-2
CASSLFDVRYGYTF NA TRBV28
CASRPREGGTEAFF NA TRBV28
CASSRPRQGINEQFF TRBD1 TRBV28
CSVRERAGQTDTQYF NA TRBV29-1
CASSSPERHRNTIYF NA TRBV11-2
CASSPGTGGETQYF NA TRBV18
CASSYLGGQHYEQYF NA TRBV5-6
CSVEEGTGYGYTF TRBD1 TRBV29-1
CASSRRGLAGVSTDTQYF TRBD2 TRBV11-2
CASSRLAEETQYF TRBD2 TRBV5-4
CASSFIGDAGELFF NA TRBV5-1
CASSQVWGMNTEAFF NA TRBV13
CASSFRAADEQFF NA TRBV4-3
CASSQEPPPGKLAAFF NA TRBV4-1
CASSLGGEETQYF NA TRBV5-4
CASSLASARVSNQPQHF NA TRBV5-5
CASSLPQGMNTEAFF TRBD1 TRBV7-2
CASSEWAGTYEQYF NA TRBV2
CASSLAASSYNEQFF NA TRBV7-6
CASSTAGGSNTQYF TRBD2 TRBV28
CASSAEGVGVYGYTF NA TRBV28
CASSGAETAFF NA TRBV25-1
CASTPFEGAPYNEQFF TRBD1 TRBV5-4
CASSLRDRSREQYF TRBD1 TRBV7-6
CASRTGAQGTEAFF NA TRBV6-6
CSVEGCVGGLYNEQFF NA TRBV29-1
CASSLRGGYGYTF NA TRBV7-6
CASSRLPYSNQPQHF NA TRBV28
CASRGAANTEAFF NA TRBV27
CASSLRAPGGQMNTGELFF NA TRBV7-3
CASPPKAGSTDTQYF TRBD2 TRBV28
CASSPSQSAPLDTQYF NA TRBV4-2
CASSRQGRGTDTQYF NA TRBV7-2
CASGSQQGNTEAFF NA TRBV12-5
CASSPDLAYEQYF NA TRBV6-5